This T cell receptor (beta chain) was documented in a study of identical twins. Findings and limits, study-wide: For cord blood, abundant beta clonotypes had fewer insertions, unlike memory repertoires, which showed none.

The germline CDR1 and CDR2 sequences are SGHRS and YFSETQ. The CDR3 is made up of 14 amino acids. V shed 3 bases and J shed 2 bases, with 12 bases lying between them. With respect to this clonotype: The antigen remains unidentified.

Everyone who donated was a healthy Caucasian. TCRdb analysed the 5' RACE reads with MiXCR anew, one entry per CDR3 protein. The table shows about 470,000 distinct CDR3 sequences, with 20% to 25% occurring only once. A further study also used this sample, focusing on T cells expressing NK-cell markers. That paper adds: Seven of the eight sequenced donors were classified as HCMV-seropositive, and one was classified as seronegative. Of the CD8+ T cells in about 6 donors, 1.0-7.0% belonged to dominant NKG2C+ clonotypes.

The receptor's source is a woman between 18 and 29 years old in good health. This sequence joins TRBV5-1 and TRBJ2-7; perhaps D is TRBD1 or TRBD2 (5 bases each). Sequencing was done on a sample of CD4+ T cells sorted from blood. CDR3 DNA: TGCGCCAGCAGCTCGGGGACCGGAGCCTACGAGCAGTACTTC. Residues: CASSSGTGAYEQYF.